This TCR beta chain was identified during a study of T cell changes during pregnancy in multiple sclerosis. V was pared by 5 bases and J by 6 bases, with 19 bases between. The CDR3 contains 15 residues. Germline V gives CDR1 SGHTA, CDR2 FQGNSA. The protocol was immunoSEQ multiplex PCR, while the TCRdb copy is restricted to in-frame clones and leaves out a portion. This sample has tens of thousands of clones; about 91% occur once, and the top ten carry 0.15% to 0.2%. The sequence was obtained from a female donor with multiple sclerosis, enrolled in a pregnancy study. The V call is TRBV7-2, the J call TRBJ1-1, with D perhaps matching TRBD1 (6 bases). Specimen: CD4+ T cells from peripheral blood mononuclear cells, collected in the second trimester of pregnancy. Here the CDR3 reads CASSPRTESNSEAFF. The CDR3, as DNA: TGTGCCAGCAGCCCCCGGACAGAGTCAAACTCTGAAGCTTTCTTT.